Following are 31 T cell receptor beta chains from one sample sequenced in a study of beta chain features in type 1 diabetes. cDNA synthesis used the whole RNA isolate, giving expressed TCRB sequences. Assay: immunoSEQ multiplex PCR; the TCRdb copy retains only in-frame clones and omits some. Altogether 400,000 to 500,000 clones are present, 14% being singletons, with the ten largest covering under 0.04%. The material sequenced was naive CD4+ T cells from blood. These receptor sequences come from a man under 40 in good health.

The chain joins TRBV18 to TRBJ1-2; D unclear. With 5 bases removed from V and 4 bases from J, the gap between germline ends came to 5 bases. The CDR3 consists of 11 residues. Looked up from germline, CDR1 is KGHSH and CDR2 is LQKENI. The CDR3 DNA reads TGTGCCAGCTCATCGACCTATGGCTACACCTTC. This gives the protein CASSSTYGYTF.

The V call is TRBV9, the J call TRBJ2-5, with TRBD1 matching over 7 bases. J was trimmed by 2 bases and V by 4 bases; bases with no gene match: 5. Per the germline V gene, CDR1 is SGDLS and CDR2 is YYNGEE. The CDR3 is 14 residues long. CDR3 residues: CASSPSGQQETQYF. CDR3 in DNA: TGTGCCAGCAGCCCATCGGGACAGCAAGAGACCCAGTACTTC.

V gene TRBV9 combines with J gene TRBJ1-3, with 10 bases that match TRBD1. Trimming cost V 4 bases and J 1 base; bases outside gene matches: 8. CDR1 and CDR2 from the germline V gene are SGDLS and YYNGEE. CDR3 length equals 17 residues. The CDR3 bases are TGTGCCAGCAGCCCGTTCGGACAGGGGGTTTCTGGAAACACCATATATTTT. Protein product: CASSPFGQGVSGNTIYF.

This chain uses TRBV9 with TRBJ2-1, with D possibly TRBD2 on 5 matching bases. The CDR3 has 15 amino acids. With 2 bases removed from V and 0 bases from J, the gap between germline ends came to 9 bases. Germline V lookup: CDR1 SGDLS, CDR2 YYNGEE. The CDR3 DNA follows: TGTGCCAGCAGCGTCGGGCTAGCCTCCTACAATGAGCAGTTCTTC. Translating gives CASSVGLASYNEQFF.

This clone was seen more than once but under ten times. This chain joins TRBV15 and TRBJ2-6; D possibly corresponds to TRBD2 (6 bases). Trimming shortened V by 7 bases and J by 1 base, and 8 bases separated the two germline ends. This CDR3 has 14 amino acids. CDR1 and CDR2 (germline): LNHNV, YYDKDF (reference sequence). The CDR3 DNA sequence: TGTGCCACCATTGCGGGATCTGGGGCCAACGTCCTGACTTTC. Its protein is CATIAGSGANVLTF.

This clone has just a few counts. The chain recombines TRBV2 with TRBJ2-1; TRBD2 matches 8 bases. CDR1 and CDR2 from the germline V gene are SNHLY and FYNNEI. This CDR3 region has 15 residues. Losses at the gene ends were 6 bases for V and 8 bases for J; bases not matched to a gene: 12. The CDR3 here is CASSARAGVLYEQFF. CDR3 nucleotides: TGTGCCAGCAGCGCTCGAGCGGGAGTCTTATATGAGCAGTTCTTC.

This clone was seen only a few times. J is TRBJ1-6 and V is TRBV7-9, with D tentatively TRBD1 (5 bases). Germline lookup yields CDR1 SEHNR and CDR2 FQNEAQ (reference sequence). The CDR3 contains 15 residues. The germline V and J ends were trimmed by 6 bases and 6 bases, with 15 bases remaining between them. The CDR3 here is CASRGQGRGNSPLHF. CDR3 DNA: TGTGCCAGCAGAGGGCAGGGAAGAGGTAATTCACCCCTCCACTTT.

This clone was found a few times. The rearrangement joins TRBV15 to TRBJ1-4; D ambiguous. The CDR3 spans 14 residues. V lost 1 base to trimming and J lost 4 bases, with 7 bases between them. Germline lookup yields CDR1 LNHNV and CDR2 YYDKDF (reference sequence). CDR3 in amino acids: CATSRGAVNEKLFF. The DNA of the CDR3 is TGTGCCACCAGCAGAGGCGCGGTTAATGAAAAACTGTTTTTT.

This clone has only a few counts. The chain recombines TRBV15 with TRBJ2-5; D possibly corresponds to TRBD1 (5 bases). V was clipped by 0 bases and J by 3 bases, with 11 bases between them. CDR1 LNHNV and CDR2 YYDKDF come from the germline V gene (reference sequence). The CDR3 loop spans 15 amino acids. CDR3 sequence: CATSRDRGAKETQYF. Written as DNA, the CDR3 is TGTGCCACCAGCAGAGATCGTGGGGCTAAAGAGACCCAGTACTTC.

This chain connects TRBV11-2 to TRBJ2-4; TRBD2 is a possible D gene (6 bases). The CDR3 covers 16 residues. Germline assignment: CDR1 SGHAT and CDR2 FQNNGV. V was clipped by 4 bases and J by 0 bases, with 13 bases between them. This chain's CDR3 is CASSWRGPLAKNIQYF. The CDR3 DNA follows: TGTGCCAGCAGCTGGCGGGGACCTCTAGCCAAAAACATTCAGTACTTC.

This clone was counted a few times. V gene TRBV29-1 combines with J gene TRBJ1-1, with a weak D call TRBD1 (6 bases). Germline-derived CDR1 and CDR2 are SQVTM and ANQGSEA. Trimming cost V 4 bases and J 1 base, with 10 bases left between them. There are 13 residues in the CDR3. CDR3 sequence reads: CSVAGTRNTEAFF. CDR3 bases: TGCAGCGTTGCCGGGACACGGAACACTGAAGCTTTCTTT.

This rearrangement joins TRBV9 to TRBJ2-2; unclear D gene. CDR3 length: 15 amino acids. Germline CDR1 is SGDLS and CDR2 is YYNGEE. Trimming stripped 0 bases from V and 6 bases from J, with 12 bases between. CDR3 sequence: CASSVGQSNAGELFF. The DNA for the CDR3 is TGTGCCAGCAGCGTAGGACAATCTAACGCCGGGGAGCTGTTTTTT.

The table lists this clone with a few counts. This chain uses TRBV30 with TRBJ1-2; D is undetermined. The germline gives CDR1 GTSNPN, CDR2 SVGIG (reference sequence). V was trimmed by 1 base and J by 0 bases, leaving 12 bases between them. This CDR3 is 15 amino acids long. The CDR3 here is CAWSGGVGPNYGYTF. The CDR3 region has the DNA TGTGCCTGGAGTGGTGGGGTAGGACCTAACTATGGCTACACCTTC. The full variable domain, rest sourced from reference TRBV30 and TRBJ1-2, is SQTIHQWPATLVQPVGSPLSLECTVEGTSNPNLYWYRQAAGRGLQLLFYSVGIGQISSEVPQNLSASRPQDRQFILSSKKLLLSDSGFYLCAWSGGVGPNYGYTFGSGTRLTVV.

The chain employs TRBV19 and TRBJ2-1; TRBD2 matches at 8 bases. The CDR3 consists of 15 residues. Trimming took 6 bases from V and 4 from J; bases not matched to a gene: 8. Germline-derived CDR1 and CDR2 are LNHDA and SQIVND (reference sequence). The CDR3 spells CASSPETSEYNEQFF. The CDR3 region has the DNA TGTGCCAGTAGCCCCGAGACTAGCGAATACAATGAGCAGTTCTTC.

This chain links TRBV5-1 with TRBJ1-1, with TRBD1 matching over 8 bases. Trimming cost V 2 bases and J 0 bases; bases outside gene matches: 3. Looked up from germline, CDR1 is SGHRS and CDR2 is YFSETQ. The CDR3 length is 15 residues. The CDR3 sequence: CASSFGQGVNTEAFF. The CDR3 bases are TGCGCCAGCAGCTTCGGACAGGGTGTGAACACTGAAGCTTTCTTT.

This chain's CDR3 is CASTIAGVYNEQFF. CDR3 sequence (DNA): TGTGCCAGCACAATAGCGGGGGTCTACAATGAGCAGTTCTTC. The chain couples TRBV11-2 to TRBJ2-1, with 9 bases aligning to TRBD2. With V trimmed by 7 bases and J by 3 bases, 4 bases remained unmatched. Germline loops: CDR1 SGHAT, CDR2 FQNNGV. The CDR3 is made up of 14 amino acids.

There are a few counts of this clone. V gene TRBV6-5 combines with J gene TRBJ2-3; D possibly corresponds to TRBD1 (6 bases). The germline V gene encodes CDR1 MNHEY and CDR2 SVGAGI. Trimming left V 6 bases short and J 2 bases short, with 9 bases between. The length of the CDR3 is 13 residues. For the CDR3, the DNA is TGTGCCAGCAGGGACAGAGACACAGATACGCAGTATTTT. Translation: CASRDRDTDTQYF.

This clone was picked up many times. V is TRBV28 and J is TRBJ2-7, with D possibly being TRBD1 (6 bases). V was trimmed by 4 bases and J by 3 bases, leaving 10 bases between them. The CDR3 length is 13 residues. Germline V lookup: CDR1 MDHEN, CDR2 SYDVKM. The CDR3 is CASSSGQLYEQYV. CDR3 in DNA: TGTGCCAGCAGTTCTGGACAGCTCTACGAGCAGTACGTC.

A few counts support this clone. The genes are TRBV2 and TRBJ2-3, with D tentatively TRBD2 (7 bases). The CDR3 sequence is 14 residues long. V lost 1 base and J lost 6, with 11 bases in between. Germline V gene sequence: CDR1 SNHLY, CDR2 FYNNEI. CDR3 sequence: CASSEDRGADTQYF. CDR3 nucleotide sequence: TGTGCCAGCAGTGAAGATCGGGGGGCGGATACGCAGTATTTT.

This clone has more than one count but fewer than ten. This chain connects TRBV20-1 to TRBJ1-1; D gene ambiguous. CDR3 length: 11 amino acids. Germline V CDR1 and CDR2: DFQATT, SNEGSKA (reference sequence). V lost 0 bases and J lost 11, with 10 bases in between. The CDR3 protein is CSARDLLEAFF. The CDR3 bases are TGCAGTGCTAGAGATCTGCTTGAGGCTTTCTTT.

This clone was seen more than once but under ten times. V is TRBV4-3 and J is TRBJ2-7; TRBD2 agrees at 8 bases. This CDR3 is 16 amino acids long. Germline V lookup: CDR1 LGHNA, CDR2 YSLEER. V shed 0 bases and J 2 bases; nucleotides not matched to a gene: 6. The chain's CDR3 is CASSQDPSGCPYEQYV. DNA for the CDR3: TGCGCCAGCAGCCAAGATCCTAGCGGGTGTCCCTACGAGCAGTACGTC.

This clone was seen more than once but under ten times. The J gene is TRBJ2-1, the V gene TRBV4-2; D perhaps matches TRBD1 (5 bases). Germline V gives CDR1 LGHNA, CDR2 YNFKEQ. This CDR3 comprises 15 residues. V was clipped by 6 bases and J by 2 bases, with 14 bases between them. The CDR3 DNA is TGTGCCAGCAGGGAATCGACAGTCACCTACAATGAGCAGTTCTTC. Translation: CASRESTVTYNEQFF.

The chain has TRBV18 and TRBJ2-5, with TRBD1 matching over 8 bases. Trimming at V came to 2 bases and at J to 1 base, leaving 3 bases not matched to a gene. CDR3 length equals 15 residues. Germline V gene data show CDR1 as KGHSH and CDR2 as LQKENI. In DNA form, the CDR3 reads TGTGCCAGCTCACCAGCAGGGGGCCTCCAAGAGACCCAGTACTTC. Residues: CASSPAGGLQETQYF.

The chain carries TRBV5-4 and TRBJ2-1; D is ambiguous. CDR1 is SGHNT, CDR2 YYREEE, per germline (reference sequence). The CDR3 consists of 14 residues. The ends were cut back, 3 bases at V and 4 bases at J, with 11 bases in the middle. CDR3: CASSSESRYNEQFF. DNA of the CDR3: TGTGCCAGCAGCTCCGAATCCCGGTACAATGAGCAGTTCTTC.

In its sample, this clone was seen a few times. The J gene is TRBJ2-1, the V gene TRBV29-1; 10 bases align to TRBD1. The V segment lost 7 bases and the J segment 5 bases; nucleotides outside the gene matches: 26. The CDR3 spans 20 residues. CDR1 is SQVTM, CDR2 ANQGSEA, per germline. CDR3 in DNA: TGCAGCGCCGGGACAGGGGACCCTACGCTCGGACTTCGGGCAAACAATGAGCAGTTCTTC. Its protein product is CSAGTGDPTLGLRANNEQFF.

The rearrangement links TRBV27 to TRBJ1-5; 7 bases agree with TRBD1. Trimming at V came to 5 bases and at J to 7 bases, leaving 5 bases not matched to a gene. The CDR3 length is 13 residues. Germline V gene sequence: CDR1 MNHEY, CDR2 SMNVEV (reference sequence). CDR3 in DNA: TGTGCCAGCAGTGAACACAGGGGCCAGCCCCAGCATTTT. Residues: CASSEHRGQPQHF.

The chain couples TRBV5-6 to TRBJ1-5, with 8 bases that match TRBD1. The ends lost 4 bases at V and 3 bases at J; junction bases unmatched: 6. CDR3 length equals 15 residues. Germline lookup yields CDR1 SGHDT and CDR2 YYEEEE. CDR3 coding DNA: TGTGCCAGCAGCCTCGGACAGGGACTCAATCAGCCCCAGCATTTT. Its translation: CASSLGQGLNQPQHF.

The table lists this clone with a count of one. V usage is TRBV5-1 and J usage is TRBJ2-5, with 9 bases that match TRBD1. In germline, CDR1 is SGHRS, CDR2 YFSETQ. V lost 1 base to trimming and J lost 7 bases; unmatched junction nucleotides: 8. This CDR3 spans 15 amino acids. The CDR3 coding sequence is TGCGCCAGCAGCTTGTTGGGACAGGGTGCAGGGACCCAGTACTTC. This gives the protein CASSLLGQGAGTQYF.

This clone turned up a few times. V is TRBV4-2 and J is TRBJ1-2, with D hard to call. Trimming removed 0 bases at V and 4 bases at J, with 18 bases between. The CDR3 is 17 residues long. The germline V gene encodes CDR1 LGHNA and CDR2 YNFKEQ. The CDR3 protein is CASSQDPRASSGYGYTF. The CDR3 DNA is TGTGCCAGCAGCCAAGATCCCCGGGCCTCTTCAGGCTATGGCTACACCTTC.

V gene TRBV30 combines with J gene TRBJ1-4; D call uncertain. The CDR3 sequence is 13 residues long. The germline V and J ends were trimmed by 4 bases and 5 bases, with 11 bases remaining between them. Germline V gene sequence: CDR1 GTSNPN, CDR2 SVGIG (reference sequence). CDR3 residues: CAWKALPNEKLFF. In nucleotides, the CDR3 is TGTGCCTGGAAGGCGTTACCCAATGAAAAACTGTTTTTT.

There are a few counts of this clone. As DNA, the CDR3 is TGTGCCAGTAGTACCCAGGGTGGCTACACCTTC. It encodes CASSTQGGYTF. The J gene is TRBJ1-2, the V gene TRBV19; possible D gene TRBD1, 5 bases. There are 11 residues in the CDR3. V lost 4 bases, J lost 7 bases, and 7 bases lay in between. Germline V gene data show CDR1 as LNHDA and CDR2 as SQIVND (reference sequence). Variable domain in full (rest from reference TRBV19 and TRBJ1-2): DGGITQSPKYLFRKEGQNVTLSCEQNLNHDAMYWYRQDPGQGLRLIYYSQIVNDFQKGDIAEGYSVSREKKESFPLTVTSAQKNPTAFYLCASSTQGGYTFGSGTRLTVV.